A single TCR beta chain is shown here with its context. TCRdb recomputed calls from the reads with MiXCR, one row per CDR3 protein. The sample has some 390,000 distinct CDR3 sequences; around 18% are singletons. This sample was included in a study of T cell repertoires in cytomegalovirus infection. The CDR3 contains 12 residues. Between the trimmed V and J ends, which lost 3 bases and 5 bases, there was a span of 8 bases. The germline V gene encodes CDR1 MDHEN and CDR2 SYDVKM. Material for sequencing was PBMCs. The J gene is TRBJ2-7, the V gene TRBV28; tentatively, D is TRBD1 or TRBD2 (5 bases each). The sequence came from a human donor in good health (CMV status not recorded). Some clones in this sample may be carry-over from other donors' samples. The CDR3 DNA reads TGTGCCAGCAGTTTTCGGGACGACGAGCAGTACTTC. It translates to CASSFRDDEQYF.